Following are 12 T cell receptor beta chains from one sample sequenced in a study of blood T cell repertoires in COVID-19. Using immunoSEQ multiplex PCR, the repertoire was profiled, and TCRdb retains in-frame clones only, with some absent. The table records 150,000 to 250,000 clones, more than 75% of them present only once. The sequenced sample consisted of peripheral blood. The receptors here all came from a woman aged 40-49 years with COVID-19, enrolled during active disease.

This chain joins TRBV18 and TRBJ1-5; no clear D gene. CDR1 KGHSH and CDR2 LQKENI come from the germline V gene. This CDR3 is built from 18 residues. V was pared by 1 base and J by 0 bases, with 16 bases between. The DNA for the CDR3 is TGTGCCAGCTCACCACAAGAGCCAGGCCCTTTTAGCAATCAGCCCCAGCATTTT. It yields the protein CASSPQEPGPFSNQPQHF.

V usage is TRBV6-5 and J usage is TRBJ2-7, with TRBD2 as a possible D gene (5 bases). CDR1 and CDR2 from the germline V gene are MNHEY and SVGAGI. The CDR3 runs to 14 residues. V lost 6 bases to trimming and J lost 0 bases, with 12 bases between them. The CDR3 DNA reads as TGTGCCAGCAGCGAGGACTCAAGCTCCTACGAGCAGTACTTC. Encoded protein: CASSEDSSSYEQYF.

The gene calls are TRBV5-5 and TRBJ1-2; 7 nucleotides line up with TRBD1. CDR1 and CDR2 (germline): SGHKS, YYEKEE (reference sequence). The J segment lost 8 bases and the V segment lost 3 bases, leaving 4 bases of the junction unmatched. The CDR3 sequence is 12 residues long. The CDR3 protein is CASSSWTGGYTF. As DNA, the CDR3 is TGTGCCAGCAGCTCTTGGACAGGAGGCTACACCTTC.

The chain has TRBV5-1 and TRBJ2-2; 12 bases are a match to TRBD2. From germline, CDR1 is SGHRS and CDR2 YFSETQ. The V segment lost 4 bases and the J segment 2 bases; nucleotides outside the gene matches: 9. CDR3 size: 18 residues. This CDR3 reads CASSLSGGLAGNTGELFF. The CDR3 bases are TGCGCCAGCAGCCTCTCCGGCGGACTAGCGGGAAACACCGGGGAGCTGTTTTTT.

This clone showed up just once. The genes are TRBV25-1 and TRBJ1-5; 10 positions match TRBD1. CDR3 size: 17 residues. V was clipped by 5 bases and J by 4 bases; unmatched bases: 11. Germline values: CDR1 MGHDK, CDR2 SYGVNS. The CDR3 DNA follows: TGTGCCAGCAGTTCCGGACAGGGGGTATCTGGGAATCAGCCCCAGCATTTT. This gives the protein CASSSGQGVSGNQPQHF.

This chain links TRBV6-5 with TRBJ1-6; D ambiguous. Trimming left V 2 bases short and J 3 bases short, with 11 bases between. The germline CDR1 and CDR2 sequences are MNHEY and SVGAGI. This CDR3 spans 16 amino acids. CDR3 sequence reads: CASSYEGTGYNSPLHF. Here the CDR3 DNA reads TGTGCCAGCAGTTACGAGGGCACCGGCTATAATTCACCCCTCCACTTT.

The genes are TRBV2 and TRBJ2-7, with TRBD1 matching 10 bases. V was pared by 8 bases and J by 5 bases, with 6 bases of the junction left unmatched. Germline V gene data show CDR1 as SNHLY and CDR2 as FYNNEI. This CDR3 spans 13 amino acids. The CDR3 is CASPGQGTNEQYF. CDR3 sequence (DNA): TGTGCCAGCCCGGGACAGGGGACCAACGAGCAGTACTTC.

The chain is built from TRBV4-3 and TRBJ1-2, with D possibly being TRBD1 (5 bases). Germline loops: CDR1 LGHNA, CDR2 YSLEER. The CDR3 spans 15 residues. V lost 1 base, J lost 2 bases, and 11 bases lay in between. The CDR3 DNA reads TGCGCCAGCAGCCAAGCTCTGACAGAAAACTATGGCTACACCTTC. Translation: CASSQALTENYGYTF.

J is TRBJ2-7 and V is TRBV3-1 (or the pseudogene TRBV3-2); TRBD2 agrees at 12 bases. This CDR3 comprises 15 residues. Germline V gene lookup returns CDR1 LGHDT and CDR2 YNNKEL (reference sequence). J gave up 4 bases and V 1 base, and 2 bases lay outside the gene matches. This CDR3 reads CASSQAGTSGYEQYF. In DNA form, the CDR3 reads TGTGCCAGCAGCCAAGCCGGGACTAGCGGGTACGAGCAGTACTTC.

The V call is TRBV7-2, the J call TRBJ2-1; 7 bases fit TRBD1. J was trimmed by 9 bases and V by 0 bases; bases with no gene match: 2. CDR1 and CDR2 from the germline V gene are SGHTA and FQGNSA. The CDR3 has 13 residues. CDR3 nucleotide sequence: TGTGCCAGCAGCTTAGCTGGGGACAGTGAGCAGTTCTTC. It is translated as CASSLAGDSEQFF. Using reference TRBV7-2 and TRBJ2-1 for the parts outside the CDR3, the full variable domain is GAGVSQSPSNKVTEKGKDVELRCDPISGHTALYWYRQSLGQGLEFLIYFQGNSAPDKSGLPSDRFSAERTGGSVSTLTIQRTQQEDSAVYLCASSLAGDSEQFFGPGTRLTVL.

The chain recombines TRBV27 with TRBJ1-6, with 7 bases matching TRBD1. Germline CDR1 MNHEY, CDR2 SMNVEV (reference sequence). V gave up 4 bases and J gave up 10 bases; unmatched junction bases: 7. CDR3 length: 14 amino acids. Here the CDR3 reads CASSSLTGRSPLHF. CDR3 bases: TGTGCCAGCAGTTCATTGACAGGGAGATCACCCCTCCACTTT.

The CDR3 DNA reads TGTGCCAGCAGCCAAGTACCCTCGGGAGCGGACGAGCAGTACTTC. This sequence encodes CASSQVPSGADEQYF. The chain is built from TRBV4-2 and TRBJ2-7; TRBD2 might be the D (6 bases). With 1 base removed from V and 5 bases from J, the gap between germline ends came to 15 bases. The CDR3 contains 15 residues. In germline, CDR1 is LGHNA, CDR2 YNFKEQ.